The subject of this entry is one T cell receptor beta chain. Its target is unknown. This PCR relied on a set of 60 Vbeta primers and 13 Jbeta primers. The repertoire was sequenced with immunoSEQ multiplex PCR; TCRdb's copy has only in-frame clones and lacks some. Of 270,000 or so clones listed, 86% were seen once; the top ten hold roughly 4%. The data were taken from a study of cytomegalovirus exposure and HLA in healthy donors. Study background: The study's early data release held tens of millions of unique TCRs from HLA-typed donors. Study findings and constraints: Follow-up analysis seemed to connect common viral pathogens with several of the most significant clusters identified. Reports described diagnosis of cytomegalovirus status by the classifier as highly specific and sensitive.

The TCR was taken from a man between 35 and 55 years old in good health and CMV-seropositive. The sequencing input was PBMCs.

This CDR3 reads CASSQPLAGAKTQYF. The CDR3 DNA reads TGTGCCAGCAGTCAACCTTTGGCGGGAGCGAAGACCCAGTACTTC. The rearrangement links TRBV28 to TRBJ2-5; 7 bases line up with TRBD2. V was pared by 5 bases and J by 6 bases, with 12 bases of the junction left unmatched. There are 15 residues in the CDR3. Germline CDR1 reads MDHEN; CDR2 reads SYDVKM.